This T cell receptor (beta chain) was recorded in a study of control samples from healthy donors and cancer patients (dated by TCRdb to the early 2020s). Worth noting for this clone: The antigen it recognizes is unknown. It has no much larger one-base neighbor in the sample; base qualities were not kept.

Library prep was done by the immunoSEQ multiplex PCR assay. Not all clones reach the TCRdb copy of this immuneACCESS table, which keeps in-frame sequences only. Checked studies attribute under half of the gap to unresolved V genes and leave the rest unexplained. The table for this sample lists 75,000 to 95,000 clones; approximately 95% of them were counted only once. The top ten clonotypes cover over 1.3% of the sample. The CDR3 measures 13 amino acids from cysteine to phenylalanine. Only CDR3 DNA remains: 39 bases, in frame from the first base. Trimming at the junction amounts to 3 bases on V and 5 bases on J, and the germline ends lie 11 bases apart.

The rearranged segments are TRBV12-3 or TRBV12-4 and TRBJ2-7; the D gene is not confidently resolved. This TCR came from a woman aged 25-40 years in good health. What was sequenced was blood. CDR3 protein: CASSFVGYDEQYF. The base sequence is TGTGCCAGCAGTTTTGTAGGGTACGACGAGCAGTACTTC.